A single sample gave rise to the 23 T cell receptor beta chains below, sequenced in a study of blood T cells in healthy people across ages. With a J-beta primer mix and a sample-barcoded 5' primer, a second PCR ran roughly 6 to 11 cycles. TCRdb re-derived calls from the 5' RACE reads in MiXCR, one entry per CDR3 protein. Of about a million distinct CDR3 sequences detected, approximately 50% appear once; the ten largest clones hold over 20%. Sequenced input: blood. The receptor source for this set is a woman in her fifties or sixties in good health.

V and J are TRBV7-3 and TRBJ2-3; 10 bases line up with TRBD1. The CDR3 consists of 13 residues. V dropped 0 bases and J dropped 10; count of bases not matched to a gene: 1. CDR1 is SGHTA and CDR2 is FQGTGA in the germline V gene. CDR3 nucleotide sequence: TGTGCCAGCAGCTTAACAGGGACAGGGGCGCAGTATTTT. This translates into CASSLTGTGAQYF.

The chain has TRBV9 and TRBJ2-1; 9 nucleotides line up with TRBD1. Germline CDR1 SGDLS, CDR2 YYNGEE. This CDR3 comprises 15 residues. Germline trimming cut 3 bases from V and 7 bases from J; bases unmatched to any gene: 8. The CDR3 loop is CASSAEGTGKNEQFF. CDR3 DNA sequence: TGTGCCAGCAGCGCAGAAGGGACAGGGAAGAATGAGCAGTTCTTC.

This sequence joins TRBV30 and TRBJ2-5, with 15 bases fitting TRBD2. From germline, CDR1 is GTSNPN and CDR2 SVGIG (reference sequence). CDR3 length: 13 residues. Trimming cost V 4 bases and J 9 bases; bases outside gene matches: 3. The CDR3 bases are TGTGCCTGGACCCGGACTAGCGGGAGGGCCCAGTACTTC. Protein product: CAWTRTSGRAQYF. The complete variable domain, with remaining parts taken from reference TRBV30 and TRBJ2-5, reads SQTIHQWPATLVQPVGSPLSLECTVEGTSNPNLYWYRQAAGRGLQLLFYSVGIGQISSEVPQNLSASRPQDRQFILSSKKLLLSDSGFYLCAWTRTSGRAQYFGPGTRLLVL.

The chain combines TRBV4-3 with TRBJ2-1; 10 bases map to TRBD2. Germline CDR1 and CDR2: LGHNA and YSLEER. Trimming took 1 base from V and 10 from J; bases not matched to a gene: 10. This CDR3 has 16 amino acids. CDR3 sequence reads: CASSQVLSGRAGEQFF. CDR3 DNA sequence: TGCGCCAGCAGCCAAGTACTCAGCGGGAGGGCCGGAGAGCAGTTCTTC.

CDR3 coding DNA: TGCAGTGCAACGGACAGGGTCGAGACCCGGTACTTC. It is translated as CSATDRVETRYF. The V gene is TRBV20-1, the J gene TRBJ2-7; 8 bases line up with TRBD1. V was clipped by 6 bases and J by 12 bases; unmatched bases: 13. This CDR3 comprises 12 residues. Germline loops: CDR1 DFQATT, CDR2 SNEGSKA (reference sequence).

The table lists this clonotype with a few counts. The V call is TRBV7-2, the J call TRBJ2-3, with TRBD1 matching over 9 bases. The CDR3 loop spans 17 amino acids. The V gene's germline CDR1 is SGHTA and CDR2 FQGNSA. V was pared by 5 bases and J by 2 bases, with 11 bases of the junction left unmatched. CDR3 loop: CASSHGTGWGFTDTQYF. The CDR3 DNA reads as TGTGCCAGCAGCCACGGGACAGGGTGGGGGTTCACAGATACGCAGTATTTT.

This chain links TRBV21-1 with TRBJ2-1; the tabulated D call, TRBD1, remains unverified against the DNA. TRBV21-1 is reported as a pseudogene. This CDR3 comprises 20 residues. DNA of the CDR3: TGTGCCAGACTCTCGGGCTGTACCGGGGGGGGGAGGACTGGATACAATGAGCAGTTCTTC. Its translation is CARLSGCTGGGRTGYNEQFF.

This clonotype was seen a handful of times. This chain joins TRBV7-3 and TRBJ2-5, with 7 positions matching TRBD2. V was pared by 0 bases and J by 11 bases, with 15 bases of the junction left unmatched. Germline values: CDR1 SGHTA, CDR2 FQGTGA. This CDR3 has 16 amino acids. Written as DNA, the CDR3 is TGTGCCAGCAGCTTAACGGGATTGGGCGGGAGCAATGAGCAGTACTTC. Its translation is CASSLTGLGGSNEQYF.

A few counts support this clonotype. V is TRBV29-1 and J is TRBJ1-5; TRBD1 might be the D (5 bases). Trimming shortened V by 7 bases and J by 4 bases, and 11 bases separated the two germline ends. This CDR3 has 12 amino acids. Germline V gene data show CDR1 as SQVTM and CDR2 as ANQGSEA. The CDR3 DNA follows: TGCAGCGCCCAGGGAGGGAATCAGCCCCAGCATTTT. It codes for CSAQGGNQPQHF.

This clonotype was detected only a few times. The chain has TRBV5-1 and TRBJ2-5, with no clear D. V lost 0 bases and J 5 bases, leaving 11 bases between the germline ends. This CDR3 has 14 amino acids. CDR1 SGHRS and CDR2 YFSETQ come from the germline V gene. This CDR3 is CASSLEDFWETQYF. CDR3 nucleotides: TGCGCCAGCAGCTTGGAGGATTTTTGGGAGACCCAGTACTTC.

In this sample, this clonotype turned up once. The J gene is TRBJ2-4, the V gene TRBV9, with D perhaps given as TRBD1 or TRBD2 (5 bases each). The germline CDR1 and CDR2 sequences are SGDLS and YYNGEE. The CDR3 loop spans 16 amino acids. V lost 3 bases and J lost 0, with 13 bases in between. CDR3 in amino acids: CASSAPGASAKNIQYF. CDR3 nucleotide sequence: TGTGCCAGCAGCGCCCCCGGGGCCTCAGCCAAAAACATTCAGTACTTC.

The genes are TRBV12-3 or TRBV12-4 and TRBJ1-1; 9 bases line up with TRBD1. The ends lost 7 bases at V and 1 base at J; junction bases unmatched: 25. There are 21 residues in the CDR3. The DNA for the CDR3 is TGTGCCAGCACTTTGTCTGCTCGGGGGACAGGGCTTTCTGTTTGGAACACTGAAGCTTTCTTT. Protein sequence: CASTLSARGTGLSVWNTEAFF.

This clonotype was seen a few times. The chain's CDR3 is CASSPETGSYGYTF. The CDR3, as DNA: TGTGCCAGCAGCCCGGAGACAGGGAGCTATGGCTACACCTTC. V usage is TRBV7-6 and J usage is TRBJ1-2; 7 bases fit TRBD1. The germline V gene encodes CDR1 SGHVS and CDR2 FNYEAQ. The CDR3 runs 14 residues. J lost 4 bases, V lost 5 bases, and 7 bases had no gene match.

This clonotype was seen more than once but under ten times. This chain uses TRBV6-6 with TRBJ2-1, with a tentative D call TRBD1 (6 bases). Per the germline V gene, CDR1 is MNHNY and CDR2 is SVGAGI (reference sequence). Trimming took 6 bases from V and 7 from J, leaving 16 bases between them. This CDR3 is built from 14 residues. This chain's CDR3 is CASRPHQGWNEQFF. CDR3 bases: TGTGCCAGCAGACCCCATCAGGGGTGGAATGAGCAGTTCTTC.

J is TRBJ2-5 and V is TRBV7-2, with D possibly being TRBD1 or TRBD2 (5 bases each). V lost 3 bases and J 11 bases, leaving 22 bases between the germline ends. Germline CDR1 is SGHTA and CDR2 is FQGNSA. This CDR3 is built from 15 residues. The CDR3 region has the DNA TGTGCCAGCAGCTTCGCTCTGGGGGTGCCTGGGGAGCAGTACTTC. It encodes CASSFALGVPGEQYF.

The gene calls are TRBV7-3 and TRBJ2-7, with 9 bases matching TRBD1. This CDR3 spans 15 amino acids. V was pared by 5 bases and J by 5 bases, with 10 bases of the junction left unmatched. Germline lookup yields CDR1 SGHTA and CDR2 FQGTGA. Here the CDR3 reads CASSANPGQGHEQYF. CDR3 DNA: TGTGCCAGCAGCGCGAATCCGGGACAGGGTCACGAGCAGTACTTC. The full variable domain, in which reference TRBV7-3 and TRBJ2-7 provide the parts outside the CDR3, is GAGVSQTPSNKVTEKGKYVELRCDPISGHTALYWYRQSLGQGPEFLIYFQGTGAADDSGLPNDRFFAVRPEGSVSTLKIQRTERGDSAVYLCASSANPGQGHEQYFGPGTRLTVT.

This clonotype has just a few counts. The gene calls are TRBV5-6 and TRBJ2-1; 9 bases are shared with TRBD1. The CDR3 runs 19 residues. V gave up 1 base and J gave up 5 bases; unmatched junction bases: 16. The germline gives CDR1 SGHDT, CDR2 YYEEEE. This CDR3 is CASSLPQSRDRERHNEQFF. CDR3 sequence (DNA): TGTGCCAGCAGCTTGCCACAATCTAGGGACAGGGAAAGGCACAATGAGCAGTTCTTC. The whole variable domain, remainder taken from reference TRBV5-6 and TRBJ2-1, is DAGVTQSPTHLIKTRGQQVTLRCSPKSGHDTVSWYQQALGQGPQFIFQYYEEEERQRGNFPDRFSGHQFPNYSSELNVNALLLGDSALYLCASSLPQSRDRERHNEQFFGPGTRLTVL.

A single count supports this clonotype. The gene calls are TRBV28 and TRBJ2-1; D is possibly TRBD1 or TRBD2 (6 bases each). Germline values: CDR1 MDHEN, CDR2 SYDVKM. V gave up 9 bases and J gave up 0 bases, with 21 bases separating them. The length of the CDR3 is 17 residues. The CDR3 sequence: CASRGIAAGSSYNEQFF. In DNA form, the CDR3 reads TGTGCCAGTAGGGGGATAGCGGCCGGTAGCTCCTACAATGAGCAGTTCTTC.

The V and J genes are TRBV5-1 and TRBJ2-7; tentatively, D is TRBD1 (6 bases). Germline values: CDR1 SGHRS, CDR2 YFSETQ. CDR3 length: 14 residues. V was pared by 3 bases and J by 5 bases, with 15 bases between. In DNA, the CDR3 is TGCGCCAGCAGCTACAACAGGGATTCCCACGAGCAGTACTTC. Its translation: CASSYNRDSHEQYF. Variable domain in full (rest from reference TRBV5-1 and TRBJ2-7): KAGVTQTPRYLIKTRGQQVTLSCSPISGHRSVSWYQQTPGQGLQFLFEYFSETQRNKGNFPGRFSGRQFSNSRSEMNVSTLELGDSALYLCASSYNRDSHEQYFGPGTRLTVT.

This clonotype was counted only a few times. The rearrangement links TRBV4-1 to TRBJ2-7, with TRBD2 identical over 8 bases. Germline loops: CDR1 MGHRA, CDR2 YSYEKL. Germline trimming cut 2 bases from V and 2 bases from J; bases unmatched to any gene: 8. The CDR3 sequence is 16 residues long. CDR3 residues: CASSQRGNSGTYEQYF. CDR3 DNA sequence: TGCGCCAGCAGCCAACGGGGAAATAGCGGGACCTACGAGCAGTACTTC.

Many counts were recorded for this clonotype. V gene TRBV5-1 combines with J gene TRBJ2-1; 15 nucleotides line up with TRBD2. The germline gives CDR1 SGHRS, CDR2 YFSETQ. The V gene end was trimmed by 4 bases and the J gene end by 8 bases; junction bases not matched to a gene: 10. The CDR3 is 17 residues long. The CDR3 nucleotides are TGCGCCAGCAGCACCTCCGGGACTAGCGGGAGGAAGGATGAGCAGTTCTTC. Amino acids: CASSTSGTSGRKDEQFF.

This clonotype has a single count. A much larger clonotype is one base distant, so this may be a read error. The V call is TRBV4-3, the J call TRBJ2-1; 7 bases fit TRBD2. The assigned J gene may be wrong: the sequence end matches TRBJ2-7 better. The germline V gene encodes CDR1 LGHNA and CDR2 YSLEER. This CDR3 comprises 16 residues. The CDR3 bases are TGCGCCAGCAGCCAATCCGGGAGGACCGCCTACAATGAGCAGTACTTC. Protein product: CASSQSGRTAYNEQYF.

As regards this clonotype: The conserved final phenylalanine or tryptophan is absent from the CDR3, which likely points to a read error. The CDR3 sequence: CASSPSGTGFGETQYV. The DNA for the CDR3 is TGTGCCAGCAGTCCTTCCGGGACAGGGTTTGGAGAGACCCAGTACGTC. The gene calls are TRBV12-3 or TRBV12-4 and TRBJ2-5; 9 positions agree with TRBD1. J gave up 4 bases and V 5 bases, and 11 bases lay outside the gene matches. This CDR3 has 16 residues.